This TCR beta chain came from a study of T-cell memory formation after mild COVID-19 (dated by TCRdb to 2020 to 2022). With regard to the full study: TCR sequence clusters from the two donors were found to be largely donor specific. Longitudinal TCRalpha and TCRbeta repertoire sequencing tracked T-cell clones expanding and contracting after mild COVID-19 in two donors. The cohort comprised two young, previously healthy adult volunteers, one female and one male.

In this sample, this clonotype turned up many times. What antigen it recognizes has not been identified. No base qualities exist here, and no much larger clone lies one base off it. The full study reports these points: Contracting CD4+ clones appeared mostly in the CM and EM memory subsets, whereas CD8+ clones were enriched in EMRA. The study included only a couple of mild cases, and larger cohorts that include severe cases with pre-infection samples were judged to be necessary. Whether the second-wave clones peaking on day 37 were SARS-CoV-2 specific was not confirmed. Some responding clones were detected in pre-infection memory, which suggested that pre-existing cross-reactive memory T cells had joined the SARS-CoV-2 response. Balanced CD4/CD8 phenotypes were observed for clones contracting from day 15 to 85, whereas a bias towards CD4+ was observed for a second wave of clones expanding from day 15 to 37.

Ficoll-Paque density gradient centrifugation was used to isolate PBMCs. Data came from an Illumina NovaSeq 6000. TCRalpha and TCRbeta cDNA libraries were built by 5'RACE with constant-segment primers, adding sample barcodes and unique molecular identifiers. RNA was extracted from every sample with Trizol reagent. Library amplification was performed in two PCR steps, and a second sample barcode and Illumina TruSeq adapters were introduced in the second step. Libraries were sequenced on an Illumina NovaSeq with 2 x 150 bp paired-end reads. In the source study's methods: Demultiplexing of reads and collapsing into UMI-guided consensus sequences were performed with migec v1.2.7. With mixcr v2.1.11, UMI consensuses were aligned to TRA and TRB V and J templates and assembled into clonotypes. A clonotype was counted as expanded or contracted only when both edgeR and NoisET called the clonotype significant, with the noise models trained on biological replicates. For edgeR calls, a false discovery rate-adjusted p below 0.01 and a log2 fold-change threshold of 1 were applied. As an exploratory analysis of dynamics, max-normalized trajectories of the 1000 most abundant clonotypes were examined by PCA with hierarchical clustering. The CD4 or CD8 phenotype of responding clones was assigned using the separately sequenced CD4+ and CD8+ repertoires. The public reads were quality trimmed at Q25 with fastp and then assembled into clones with MiXCR by TCRdb, keeping productive beta chains. All rows with the same CDR3 protein become a single entry with the most common DNA and genes. It is TCRdb's table, rather than the study itself, that gives the V and J calls and clone size. In all, the sample holds approximately 270,000 distinct CDR3 sequences, and 15% to 20% of those were seen once. Of the sample, 20% to 25% falls within the top ten clones.

The CDR3 holds 13 amino acids from the cysteine to the phenylalanine. The CDR3 DNA has 39 bases and is translated from base 1. Relative to germline, V is 8 bases shorter and J is 4 bases shorter, with 12 bases between their ends. Taken from the germline V gene, the CDR1 and CDR2 loops are SGHTA and FQGNSA. The sequence derives from a man aged 18 to 29 who had mild COVID-19 (a few samples of this study predate the infection). The sample titles of this study are shuffled in the database, so cell type and time point are left out; the donor was told from shared clones. Material for sequencing was PBMCs or a T cell subset sorted from them (not recorded which). Recombination linked TRBV7-2 to TRBJ2-1; matching of 6 bases hints at TRBD2 as the D gene. The CDR3 region has the sequence CASGTRGYNEQFF. The DNA sequence reads TGTGCCAGCGGTACGCGGGGATACAATGAGCAGTTCTTC.